This T cell receptor (beta chain) was captured in a study of blood T cell repertoires in COVID-19. Overall study context: The analysed material was cDNA or gDNA that came from T cells, B-cell-depleted T cells, or PBMCs.

Authors' methods: Estimated nucleated cell counts came from reference gene primer amplification. Only in-frame clones appear in the TCRdb table, and some are missing; sequencing was by immunoSEQ multiplex PCR. Clonal size and the V and J genes are those of that table, whereas D and trimming came from the DNA. The sample holds 150,000 or so clones; 75% to 80% are singletons and the top ten take around 3.2%. Per the germline V gene, CDR1 is WNHNN and CDR2 is SYGVQD (reference sequence). The CDR3 loop spans 14 amino acids. The trim removed 3 bases at V and 3 bases at J, leaving 1 base unmatched. The chain uses TRBV10-1 and TRBJ2-7, with TRBD2 matching over 11 bases. This TCR came from a woman between 45 and 60 years old who had recovered from COVID-19. Sequencing was performed on PBMCs or T cells enriched from blood (not recorded which). CDR3 DNA sequence: TGCGCCAGCAGTGATGGGACTAGCGGCTACGAGCAGTACTTC. It encodes CASSDGTSGYEQYF.